The subject of this entry is one T cell receptor beta chain. Profiled with immunoSEQ multiplex PCR; TCRdb holds only in-frame clones, not every one. There are about 39,000 clones in the sample; 75% to 85% occur only once, and roughly 21% lies in the top ten. This CDR3 contains 17 residues. V shed 6 bases and J 0 bases; nucleotides not matched to a gene: 11. In germline, CDR1 is SGHAT, CDR2 FQNNGV. The sample originates from a study of blood T cell repertoires in COVID-19. Study-wide context: The analysed material was cDNA or gDNA that came from T cells, B-cell-depleted T cells, or PBMCs.

The rearrangement uses TRBV11-2 and TRBJ2-7; 10 bases are shared with TRBD2. Sequencing used peripheral blood. The TCR originated in a man in his 70s with acute or convalescent COVID-19. The CDR3: CASSIGTSVLYSYEQYF. CDR3 DNA: TGTGCCAGCAGTATAGGGACTAGCGTCCTCTACTCCTACGAGCAGTACTTC.